One and the same sample provided the 21 T cell receptor beta chains below, sequenced in a study of read filtering for tumor transcriptome and immune sequencing. This library used roughly 0.4 ug RNA and molecular barcoded adaptors spanning alpha/delta and beta/gamma chains. TCRdb reanalysed the reads using MiXCR and keeps one entry per CDR3 protein. The table has fewer than 150,000 distinct CDR3 sequences, 10% to 15% seen once. The source material was a population of CD138-negative cells sorted from bone marrow. The receptor set was obtained from a donor at least 40 years old with multiple myeloma.

In its sample, this clonotype was seen a few times. The chain links TRBV5-1 to TRBJ2-3, with TRBD2 identical over 11 bases. Per germline, CDR1 SGHRS and CDR2 YFSETQ. The CDR3 is made up of 17 amino acids. J gave up 3 bases and V 5 bases, and 11 bases lay outside the gene matches. This chain's CDR3 is CASRSELAGAWTDTQYF. The CDR3 DNA follows: TGCGCCAGCAGGAGCGAACTAGCGGGGGCCTGGACAGATACGCAGTATTTT.

The CDR3 nucleotides are TGTGCCAGTAGTCCCGGGACAGTGCTGAATCAGCCCCAGCATTTT. Its translation: CASSPGTVLNQPQHF. The rearrangement links TRBV19 to TRBJ1-5; 7 positions match TRBD1. The CDR3 length is 15 residues. With 5 bases clipped from V and 4 bases from J, the junction kept 8 bases outside the gene matches. The germline CDR1 and CDR2 sequences are LNHDA and SQIVND (reference sequence).

This clonotype was counted at least ten times. Here the CDR3 DNA reads TGTGCTAGTGGTTTGGGGACAGGGAACTACAATGAGCAGTTCTTC. Translating gives CASGLGTGNYNEQFF. The V and J genes are TRBV12-5 and TRBJ2-1; 8 nucleotides agree with TRBD1. CDR1 and CDR2 from the germline V gene are LGHNT and FRNRAP. V was pared by 1 base and J by 3 bases, with 2 bases of the junction left unmatched. This CDR3 contains 15 residues.

Many counts were recorded for this clonotype. This sequence joins TRBV3-1 and TRBJ2-3; TRBD2 matches 9 bases. Trimming at V came to 2 bases and at J to 4 bases, leaving 4 bases not matched to a gene. Germline CDR1 and CDR2: LGHDT and YNNKEL (reference sequence). The CDR3 has 15 residues. The CDR3 is CASSQMREGADTQYF. In DNA, the CDR3 is TGTGCCAGCAGCCAAATGCGGGAGGGCGCAGATACGCAGTATTTT.

This clonotype was seen at least ten times. The chain couples TRBV20-1 to TRBJ2-7; D tentatively reads TRBD1 or TRBD2 (6 bases each). CDR1 and CDR2 (germline): DFQATT, SNEGSKA (reference sequence). This CDR3 has 14 amino acids. Trimming removed 0 bases from V and 5 bases from J, with 14 bases in between. CDR3 sequence: CSARDSERGDEQYF. The CDR3 nucleotides are TGCAGTGCTAGAGATTCGGAAAGGGGGGACGAGCAGTACTTC.

Of note for this clonotype: One base away lies a much larger clone, so this may be a sequencing read error. This chain connects TRBV7-6 to TRBJ2-7; 7 bases are shared with TRBD2. The CDR3 contains 13 residues. The germline CDR1 and CDR2 sequences are SGHVS and FNYEAQ. Here the CDR3 DNA reads TGTACCAGCAGCCCGCAACTAGCGAACGAGCAGTACTTC. As protein: CTSSPQLANEQYF.

Points on this clonotype: Being one base from a much bigger clone, this may be a read error. CDR3 DNA sequence: TGTGCCAGCAGGGAAGGGACAGGGACCTTGAATGAGCAGTTCTTC. It yields the protein CASREGTGTLNEQFF. The chain uses TRBV6-1 and TRBJ2-1; 9 bases map to TRBD1. The CDR3 extends over 15 amino acids. CDR1 and CDR2 (germline): MNHNS, SASEGT.

The sample holds many counts of this clonotype. J is TRBJ2-7 and V is TRBV7-9; D gene unclear. Trimming took 1 base from V and 2 from J, leaving 6 bases between them. This CDR3 comprises 13 residues. Germline CDR1 is SEHNR and CDR2 is FQNEAQ (reference sequence). CDR3 nucleotides: TGTGCCAGCAGCTTAGGTTCAGCCTACGAGCAGTACTTC. This encodes CASSLGSAYEQYF.

There are many counts of this clonotype. The V gene is TRBV19, the J gene TRBJ1-2, with no clear D. The CDR3 extends over 16 amino acids. V lost 6 bases and J lost 0, with 17 bases in between. The germline V gene encodes CDR1 LNHDA and CDR2 SQIVND (reference sequence). For the CDR3, the DNA is TGTGCCAGTAGGAACCCCGATGGAAGGGCTAACTATGGCTACACCTTC. Protein sequence: CASRNPDGRANYGYTF.

This clonotype was seen repeatedly, ten times or more. J is TRBJ1-5 and V is TRBV30; D is ambiguous. The CDR3 spans 14 residues. Trimming took 3 bases from V and 4 from J, leaving 13 bases between them. Looked up from germline, CDR1 is GTSNPN and CDR2 is SVGIG (reference sequence). The CDR3 spells CAWSADYRNQPQHF. The CDR3 DNA reads TGTGCCTGGAGCGCGGATTATCGTAATCAGCCCCAGCATTTT.

About this clonotype: Only one base separates this from a far larger clonotype, so it likely reflects a read error. The rearrangement joins TRBV12-3 or TRBV12-4 to TRBJ2-1; D might be TRBD2 (6 bases). This CDR3 region has 17 residues. The ends were cut back, 5 bases at V and 0 bases at J, with 17 bases in the middle. CDR3 bases: TGTGCCAGCAGTCCCCGACGGGAGAGGGGCTCCTACAATGAGCAGTTCTTC. Translated: CASSPRRERGSYNEQFF.

This clonotype was recorded many times. This sequence joins TRBV28 and TRBJ1-1; TRBD1 is a possible D gene (5 bases). V was clipped by 7 bases and J by 1 base, with 10 bases between them. The CDR3 is 13 amino acids. CDR1 and CDR2 from the germline V gene are MDHEN and SYDVKM. The CDR3 spells CASKRQQNTEAFF. CDR3 sequence (DNA): TGTGCCAGCAAACGACAGCAGAACACTGAAGCTTTCTTT.

By frequency in the sample, this clonotype is medium-sized. The V call is TRBV29-1, the J call TRBJ2-6; D unresolved. This CDR3 has 13 amino acids. Germline V CDR1 and CDR2: SQVTM, ANQGSEA. V lost 5 bases, J lost 1 base, and 6 bases lay in between. The CDR3, as DNA: TGCAGCGTTCCCGAATCTGGGGCCAACGTCCTGACTTTC. It specifies CSVPESGANVLTF.

The gene calls are TRBV29-1 and TRBJ2-7; 7 bases match TRBD1. CDR3 length: 14 amino acids. Losses at the gene ends were 0 bases for V and 7 bases for J; bases not matched to a gene: 9. Germline assignment: CDR1 SQVTM and CDR2 ANQGSEA. CDR3 region: CSVEDRKGAGEQYF. The DNA for the CDR3 is TGCAGCGTTGAAGATCGGAAGGGGGCCGGGGAGCAGTACTTC.

This clonotype was seen repeatedly, ten times or more. CDR3 region: CASIPDRGSSYNEQFF. CDR3 DNA: TGTGCCAGTATCCCGGACAGGGGAAGCTCCTACAATGAGCAGTTCTTC. The chain recombines TRBV19 with TRBJ2-1; TRBD1 aligns across 9 bases. Germline V gene lookup returns CDR1 LNHDA and CDR2 SQIVND (reference sequence). Trimming removed 7 bases from V and 0 bases from J; junction bases left unmatched: 7. CDR3 length equals 16 residues.

Ten or more counts support this clonotype. The CDR3 nucleotides are TGTGCCAGCAGTCCGAACCGGGGCCTCTATAGCAATCAGCCCCAGCATTTT. As protein: CASSPNRGLYSNQPQHF. The V and J genes are TRBV12-3 or TRBV12-4 and TRBJ1-5, with D possibly TRBD1 on 5 matching bases. CDR3 length: 17 residues. V lost 5 bases to trimming and J lost 0 bases, with 17 bases between them.

As to this clonotype: A read error may explain this, as a much larger clone is one base away. The chain links TRBV14 to TRBJ2-5; tentatively, D is TRBD2 (5 bases). Germline values: CDR1 SGHDN, CDR2 FVKESK. This CDR3 has 16 residues. V dropped 0 bases and J dropped 5 bases, with 16 bases sitting between them. In DNA, the CDR3 is TGTGCCAGCAGCCAAGATCAGGACGGGGTCGCGGAGACCCAGTACTTC. Protein product: CASSQDQDGVAETQYF.

This clonotype was counted many times. The chain carries TRBV6-5 and TRBJ2-2, with D unclear. Trimming cost V 6 bases and J 5 bases, with 16 bases left between them. The CDR3 has 15 residues. CDR1 is MNHEY and CDR2 is SVGAGI in the germline V gene. Here the CDR3 DNA reads TGTGCCAGCAGGAAGATGGACGGTTATACCGGGGAGCTGTTTTTT. Protein sequence: CASRKMDGYTGELFF.

Regarding this clonotype: At one boundary the junction diverges from the germline segment, which might be a read error. V usage is TRBV5-1 and J usage is TRBJ2-1; D might be TRBD2 (5 bases). This CDR3 comprises 16 residues. Germline V gives CDR1 SGHRS, CDR2 YFSETQ. CDR3 in amino acids: CACSFEPSGVNNESFF. The CDR3 nucleotides are TGCGCCTGCAGCTTCGAACCCAGCGGAGTGAACAATGAGTCGTTCTTC.

The rearrangement uses TRBV7-4 and TRBJ2-3, with D possibly matching TRBD2 (5 bases). The CDR3 has 13 amino acids. V was shortened by 6 bases and J by 5 bases, with 12 bases between the two germline ends. Germline V gene lookup returns CDR1 SGHVT and CDR2 SQSDAQ. The CDR3 DNA sequence: TGTGCCAGCAGTCCTTTGGGGAGAGATACGCAGTATTTT. This sequence encodes CASSPLGRDTQYF.

This clonotype was detected ten times or more. The chain recombines TRBV7-9 with TRBJ1-5, with D hard to call. V was cut by 4 bases and J by 5 bases, with 6 bases left in between. The CDR3 loop spans 12 amino acids. Germline assignment: CDR1 SEHNR and CDR2 FQNEAQ (reference sequence). The chain's CDR3 is CASSSWDQPQHF. Written as DNA, the CDR3 is TGTGCCAGCAGCTCCTGGGATCAGCCCCAGCATTTT.